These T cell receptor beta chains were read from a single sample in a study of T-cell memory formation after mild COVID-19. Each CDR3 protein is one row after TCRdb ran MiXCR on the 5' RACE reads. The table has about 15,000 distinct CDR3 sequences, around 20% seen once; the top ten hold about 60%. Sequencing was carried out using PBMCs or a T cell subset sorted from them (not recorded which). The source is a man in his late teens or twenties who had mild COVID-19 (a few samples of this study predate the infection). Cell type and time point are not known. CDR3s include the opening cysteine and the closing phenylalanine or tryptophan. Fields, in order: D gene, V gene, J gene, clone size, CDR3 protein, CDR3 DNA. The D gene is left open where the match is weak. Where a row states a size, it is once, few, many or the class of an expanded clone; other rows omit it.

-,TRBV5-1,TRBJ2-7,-,CASSPWQGYEQYF,TGCGCCAGCAGCCCCTGGCAGGGTTACGAGCAGTACTTC
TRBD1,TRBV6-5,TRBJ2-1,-,CASSYSTGQGHNEQFF,TGTGCCAGCAGTTACTCCACGGGACAGGGTCACAATGAGCAGTTCTTC
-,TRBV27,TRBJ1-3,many,CASSLSSSGNTIYF,TGTGCCAGCAGTTTGTCCTCCTCTGGAAACACCATATATTTT
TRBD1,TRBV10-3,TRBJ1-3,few,CAIRETGERLYSGNTIYF,TGTGCCATCAGAGAGACAGGGGAGAGGCTTTACTCTGGAAACACCATATATTTT
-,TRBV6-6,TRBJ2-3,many,CASSEVGLSTDTQYF,TGTGCCAGCAGCGAGGTGGGACTTAGCACAGATACGCAGTATTTT
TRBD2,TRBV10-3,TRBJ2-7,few,CAISEREGNEQYF,TGTGCCATCAGTGAGCGGGAGGGGAACGAGCAGTACTTC
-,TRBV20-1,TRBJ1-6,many,CSARDRTSSYNSPLHF,TGCAGTGCTAGAGACCGGACAAGCTCCTATAATTCACCCCTCCACTTT
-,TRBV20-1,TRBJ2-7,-,CSARDLWGQYF,TGCAGTGCTAGAGATCTCTGGGGTCAGTACTTC
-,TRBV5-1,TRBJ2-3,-,CASSFGSPTDTQYF,TGCGCCAGCAGCTTCGGTAGCCCCACAGATACGCAGTATTTT
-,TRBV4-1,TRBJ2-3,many,CASSQVFWGGTDTQYF,TGCGCCAGCAGCCAAGTCTTCTGGGGTGGCACAGATACGCAGTATTTT
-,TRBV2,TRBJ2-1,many,CAVRSGEQFF,TGTGCCGTGCGGTCCGGTGAGCAGTTCTTC
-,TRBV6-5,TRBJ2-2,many,CASGVRVTGELFF,TGTGCCAGCGGGGTCAGGGTCACCGGGGAGCTGTTTTTT
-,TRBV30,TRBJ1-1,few,CAWMYRATEAFF,TGTGCCTGGATGTACAGGGCCACTGAAGCTTTCTTT
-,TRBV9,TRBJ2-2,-,CASSVEAGRLVTGELFF,TGTGCCAGCAGCGTAGAGGCAGGGAGGTTGGTCACCGGGGAGCTGTTTTTT
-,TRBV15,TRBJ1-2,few,CATSRDYFPGEGYTF,TGTGCCACCAGCAGAGATTATTTTCCAGGGGAGGGCTACACCTTC
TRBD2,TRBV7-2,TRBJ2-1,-,CASSEGGLAGALSYNEQFF,TGTGCCAGCAGCGAGGGGGGGCTAGCGGGGGCCCTCTCCTACAATGAGCAGTTCTTC
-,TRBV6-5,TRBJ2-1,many,CASSYSTDRRVIMNEQFF,TGTGCCAGCAGTTACTCAACGGACAGGAGGGTCATTATGAATGAGCAGTTCTTC
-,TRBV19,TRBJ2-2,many,CASSWTSNTGELFF,TGTGCCAGTAGCTGGACGTCGAACACCGGGGAGCTGTTTTTT
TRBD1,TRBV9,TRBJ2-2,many,CASSVEGADTGELFF,TGTGCCAGCAGCGTAGAGGGGGCAGACACCGGGGAGCTGTTTTTT
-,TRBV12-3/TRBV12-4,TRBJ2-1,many,CASSPITRLAPQDNEQFF,TGTGCCAGCAGCCCAATAACCCGCCTAGCGCCCCAGGACAATGAGCAGTTCTTC
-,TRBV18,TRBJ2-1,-,CASSPAGRLDEQFF,TGTGCCAGCTCGCCAGCGGGCCGCTTAGATGAGCAGTTCTTC
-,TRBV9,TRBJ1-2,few,CASSPWGEIYGYTF,TGTGCCAGCAGCCCCTGGGGGGAGATCTATGGCTACACCTTC
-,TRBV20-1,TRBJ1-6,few,CSASNRDARTLRNSPLHF,TGCAGTGCTAGTAATAGAGACGCGCGTACCTTAAGGAATTCACCCCTCCACTTT
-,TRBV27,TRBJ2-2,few,CASSFWGKDTGELFF,TGTGCCAGCAGTTTTTGGGGGAAAGACACCGGGGAGCTGTTTTTT
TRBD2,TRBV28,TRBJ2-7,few,CASSLWEGLAGVQQYF,TGTGCCAGCAGTTTATGGGAGGGACTAGCGGGAGTCCAGCAGTACTTC
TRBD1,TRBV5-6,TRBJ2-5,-,CASSLGWDDRGHETQYF,TGTGCCAGCAGCTTGGGATGGGACGACAGGGGGCACGAGACCCAGTACTTC
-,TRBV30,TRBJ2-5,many,CAWSVNQPETQYF,TGTGCCTGGAGTGTAAACCAGCCGGAGACCCAGTACTTC
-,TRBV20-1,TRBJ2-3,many,CSANPSLRRSTDTQYF,TGCAGTGCTAACCCCTCTCTGCGCCGAAGCACAGATACGCAGTATTTT
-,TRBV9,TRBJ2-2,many,CASSVATPGGGELFF,TGTGCCAGCAGCGTAGCTACCCCCGGCGGGGGGGAGCTGTTTTTT
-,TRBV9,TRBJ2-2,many,CASSPPYLLGPNTGELFF,TGTGCCAGCAGCCCACCCTACCTATTAGGCCCGAACACCGGGGAGCTGTTTTTT
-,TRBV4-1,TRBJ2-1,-,CASSRSENSYNEQFF,TGCGCCAGCAGCCGTAGCGAGAACTCCTACAATGAGCAGTTCTTC
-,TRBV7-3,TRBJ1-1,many,CASSAQGNTEAFF,TGTGCCAGCAGCGCTCAGGGTAACACTGAAGCTTTCTTT
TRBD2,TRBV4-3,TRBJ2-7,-,CASSQWEGPSYEQYF,TGCGCCAGCAGCCAATGGGAGGGGCCATCCTACGAGCAGTACTTC
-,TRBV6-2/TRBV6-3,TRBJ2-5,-,CASSTRGIGETQYF,TGTGCCAGCAGTACCAGGGGTATAGGAGAGACCCAGTACTTC
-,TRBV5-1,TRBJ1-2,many,CASSLGRDSPWDGYTF,TGCGCCAGCAGCTTGGGCAGGGACTCCCCATGGGATGGCTACACCTTC
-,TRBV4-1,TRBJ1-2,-,CASSHRTRDKGGYTF,TGCGCCAGCAGCCATAGGACTCGGGACAAAGGCGGCTACACCTTC
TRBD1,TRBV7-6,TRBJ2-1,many,CASSLPRDRGWYNEQFF,TGTGCCAGCAGCTTACCCCGAGACAGGGGTTGGTACAATGAGCAGTTCTTC
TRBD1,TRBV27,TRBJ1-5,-,CASSSQGGNQPQHF,TGTGCCAGCAGTTCCCAGGGGGGCAATCAGCCCCAGCATTTT
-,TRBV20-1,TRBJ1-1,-,CSASPTGNTEAFF,TGCAGTGCTAGTCCGACTGGGAACACTGAAGCTTTCTTT
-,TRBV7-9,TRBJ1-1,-,CASSLDSGGNTEAFF,TGTGCCAGCAGCTTAGATTCGGGGGGAAACACTGAAGCTTTCTTT
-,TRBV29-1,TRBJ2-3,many,CSVEESRPGKADTQYF,TGCAGCGTTGAAGAATCCCGGCCAGGGAAGGCGGATACGCAGTATTTT
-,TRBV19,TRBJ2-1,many,CASSMVGDPNTNEQFF,TGTGCCAGTAGTATGGTAGGGGATCCCAATACGAATGAGCAGTTCTTC
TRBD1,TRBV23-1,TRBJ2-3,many,CASSDNPGQGGQGADTQYF,TGCGCCAGCAGCGACAACCCGGGACAGGGCGGACAGGGAGCAGATACGCAGTATTTT
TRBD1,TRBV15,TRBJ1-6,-,CATSMRQGSSPLHF,TGTGCCACCAGCATGAGACAGGGTAGTTCACCCCTCCACTTT
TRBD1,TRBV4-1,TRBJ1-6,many,CASSQVPLTGWRSPLHF,TGCGCCAGCAGCCAAGTCCCCTTGACAGGGTGGAGATCACCCCTCCACTTT
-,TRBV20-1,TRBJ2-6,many,CSARMDRITQPGANVLTF,TGCAGTGCTAGAATGGACCGCATCACCCAACCTGGGGCCAACGTCCTGACTTTC
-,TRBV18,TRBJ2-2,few,CASSPQGVVQTGELFF,TGTGCCAGCTCACCACAGGGGGTTGTCCAAACCGGGGAGCTGTTTTTT
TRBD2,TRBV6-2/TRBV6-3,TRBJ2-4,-,CASRTTSAGDIQYF,TGTGCCAGCAGAACCACTAGCGCCGGTGACATTCAGTACTTC
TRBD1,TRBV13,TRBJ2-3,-,CASSSPGTGVETRTDTQYF,TGTGCCAGCAGCAGTCCCGGGACAGGGGTTGAGACTCGCACAGATACGCAGTATTTT
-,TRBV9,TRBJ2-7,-,CASSVGESWETTYEQYF,TGTGCCAGCAGCGTAGGAGAATCGTGGGAGACCACCTACGAGCAGTACTTC
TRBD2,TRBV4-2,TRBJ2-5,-,CASSQAGTSGGVETQYF,TGTGCCAGCAGCCAAGCAGGGACTAGCGGGGGAGTCGAGACCCAGTACTTC
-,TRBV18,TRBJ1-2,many,CASSPTGYFYGYTF,TGTGCCAGCTCACCGACAGGATACTTCTATGGCTACACCTTC
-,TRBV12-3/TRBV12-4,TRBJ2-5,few,CASSLEGETQYF,TGTGCCAGCAGTTTGGAAGGAGAGACCCAGTACTTC
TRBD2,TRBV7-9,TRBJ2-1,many,CASSSVAGGHEQFF,TGTGCCAGCAGCTCGGTAGCGGGGGGGCATGAGCAGTTCTTC
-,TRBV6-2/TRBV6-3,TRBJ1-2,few,CASRRYVYGYTF,TGTGCCAGCAGACGATACGTTTATGGCTACACCTTC
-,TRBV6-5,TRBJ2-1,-,CASSLRPYNEQFF,TGTGCCAGCAGTCTCAGGCCCTACAATGAGCAGTTCTTC
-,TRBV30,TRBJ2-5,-,CAWRGGGETQYF,TGTGCCTGGAGGGGGGGCGGAGAGACCCAGTACTTC